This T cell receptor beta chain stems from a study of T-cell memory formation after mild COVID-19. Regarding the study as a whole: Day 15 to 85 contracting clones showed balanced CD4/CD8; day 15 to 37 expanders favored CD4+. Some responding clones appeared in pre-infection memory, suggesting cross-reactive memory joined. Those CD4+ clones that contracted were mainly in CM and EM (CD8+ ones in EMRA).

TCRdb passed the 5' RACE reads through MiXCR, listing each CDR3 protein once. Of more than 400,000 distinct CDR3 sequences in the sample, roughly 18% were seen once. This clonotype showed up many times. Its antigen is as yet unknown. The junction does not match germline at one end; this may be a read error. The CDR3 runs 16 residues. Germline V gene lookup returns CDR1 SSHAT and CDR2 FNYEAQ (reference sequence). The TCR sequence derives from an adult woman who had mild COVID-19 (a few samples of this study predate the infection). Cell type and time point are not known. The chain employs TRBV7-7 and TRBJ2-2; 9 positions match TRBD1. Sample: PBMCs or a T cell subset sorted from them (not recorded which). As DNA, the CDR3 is TGTGCTAGCAGCTCGGGACAGGGTAAATGGAACGGGGAGCTGTTTTTT. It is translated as CASSSGQGKWNGELFF.